This is a list of T cell receptor beta chains from one sample in a study of response to subunit inactivated influenza vaccine. One entry per CDR3 protein, called by TCRdb with MiXCR from the RT-PCR reads. The sample includes some 570,000 distinct CDR3 sequences, over 9% of them seen just once. These sequences were also reported in another study, on T cells expressing NK-cell markers.

Sequenced material: PBMCs from blood, taken on the day of vaccination. These receptors all stem from a man aged 45-65 years who received an inactivated influenza vaccine. Both conserved end residues are part of each CDR3. The order of the fields is D gene, clone size, V gene, J gene, CDR3 DNA, CDR3 protein. A D gene is named only where the DNA matches it firmly. Size values are once, few and many counts, or a class for expanded clones, and some rows have none.

D: TRBD2; size: -; V: TRBV24-1; J: TRBJ2-1; DNA: TGTGCCACCAGTGATTTGCAGCTAGCGGGGGTGCAGTTCTTC; CDR3: CATSDLQLAGVQFF
D: TRBD2; size: few; V: TRBV7-8; J: TRBJ2-1; DNA: TGTGCCAGCACGAAGCCGGCTAGCGGACCACACAATGAGCAGTTCTTC; CDR3: CASTKPASGPHNEQFF
D: -; size: few; V: TRBV7-2; J: TRBJ2-3; DNA: TGTGCCAGCAGCTCGGGGGGCGGGATGGGCACAGATACGCAGTATTTT; CDR3: CASSSGGGMGTDTQYF
D: -; size: few; V: TRBV15; J: TRBJ2-1; DNA: TGTGCCACCAGCAGAGAAGGGATCTCCTACAATGAGCAGTTCTTC; CDR3: CATSREGISYNEQFF
D: -; size: few; V: TRBV20-1; J: TRBJ2-5; DNA: TGCAGTGCTAAGGGGGACTACCGGTACCAAGAGACCCAGTACTTC; CDR3: CSAKGDYRYQETQYF
D: TRBD1; size: few; V: TRBV19; J: TRBJ1-5; DNA: TGTGCCAGTAGTGCGGACAGGGGGGGGAATCAGCCCCAGCATTTT; CDR3: CASSADRGGNQPQHF
D: TRBD2; size: few; V: TRBV5-1; J: TRBJ2-1; DNA: TGCGCCAGCAGCGCTCTAGCGGGAGATCTAACCCACAATGAGCAGTTCTTC; CDR3: CASSALAGDLTHNEQFF
D: -; size: few; V: TRBV30; J: TRBJ1-4; DNA: TGTGCCTGGAGTGTACTAGCGGGCAGTAATGAAAAACTGTTTTTT; CDR3: CAWSVLAGSNEKLFF
D: -; size: few; V: TRBV6-2/TRBV6-3; J: TRBJ1-3; DNA: TGTGCCAGCAGTTACTCGAGCGGTTCGTCCTGGAGCTCTGGAAACACCATATATTTT; CDR3: CASSYSSGSSWSSGNTIYF
D: -; size: -; V: TRBV10-3; J: TRBJ2-1; DNA: TGTGCCATCAGTGACCCCAGCGTCGGGTCCTACAATGAGCAGTTCTTC; CDR3: CAISDPSVGSYNEQFF
D: -; size: -; V: TRBV20-1; J: TRBJ2-3; DNA: TGCAGTGCTAGAGATCCCCACCAGGATACGCAGTATTTT; CDR3: CSARDPHQDTQYF
D: -; size: many; V: TRBV30; J: TRBJ1-6; DNA: TGTGCCTGGAGTAACGGACAGAGTAATTCACCCCTCCACTTT; CDR3: CAWSNGQSNSPLHF